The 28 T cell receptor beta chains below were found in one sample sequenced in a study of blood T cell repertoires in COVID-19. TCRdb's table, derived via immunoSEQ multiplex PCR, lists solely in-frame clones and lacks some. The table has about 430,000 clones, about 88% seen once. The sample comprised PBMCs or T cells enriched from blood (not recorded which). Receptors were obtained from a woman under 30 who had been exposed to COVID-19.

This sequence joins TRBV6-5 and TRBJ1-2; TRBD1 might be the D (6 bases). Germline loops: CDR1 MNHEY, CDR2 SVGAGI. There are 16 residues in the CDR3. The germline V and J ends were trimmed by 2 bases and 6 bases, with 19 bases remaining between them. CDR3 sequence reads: CASSYQKGGRRNGYTF. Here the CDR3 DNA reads TGTGCCAGCAGTTACCAAAAAGGGGGAAGGCGGAATGGCTACACCTTC.

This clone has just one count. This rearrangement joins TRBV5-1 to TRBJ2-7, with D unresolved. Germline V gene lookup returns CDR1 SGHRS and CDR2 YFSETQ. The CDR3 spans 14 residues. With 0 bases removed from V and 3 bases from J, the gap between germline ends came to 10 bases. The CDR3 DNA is TGCGCCAGCAGCTTGGATTCAGGATTCTACGAGCAGTACTTC. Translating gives CASSLDSGFYEQYF.

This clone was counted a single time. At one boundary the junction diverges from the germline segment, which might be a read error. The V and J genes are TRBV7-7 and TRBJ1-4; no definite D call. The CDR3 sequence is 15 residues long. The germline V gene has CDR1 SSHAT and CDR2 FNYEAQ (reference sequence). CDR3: CASSLGTATNEKLFF. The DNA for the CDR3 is TGTGCTAGCAGCTTAGGAACAGCAACTAATGAAAAACTGTTTTTT.

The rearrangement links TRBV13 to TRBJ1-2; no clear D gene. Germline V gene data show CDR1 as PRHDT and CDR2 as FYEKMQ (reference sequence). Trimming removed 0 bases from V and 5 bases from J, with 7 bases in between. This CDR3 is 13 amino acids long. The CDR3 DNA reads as TGTGCCAGCAGCTTAGGCACGGGATATGGCTACACCTTC. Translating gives CASSLGTGYGYTF.

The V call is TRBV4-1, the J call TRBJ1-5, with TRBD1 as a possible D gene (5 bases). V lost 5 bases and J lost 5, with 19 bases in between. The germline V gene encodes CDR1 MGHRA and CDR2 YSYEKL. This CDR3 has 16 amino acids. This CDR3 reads CASSAKGSGWDQPQHF. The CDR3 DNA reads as TGCGCCAGCAGCGCGAAGGGGTCCGGTTGGGATCAGCCCCAGCATTTT.

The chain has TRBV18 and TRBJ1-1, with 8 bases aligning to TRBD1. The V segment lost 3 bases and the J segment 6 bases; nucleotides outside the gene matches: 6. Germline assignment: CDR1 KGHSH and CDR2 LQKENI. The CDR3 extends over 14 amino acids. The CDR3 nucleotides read TGTGCCAGCTCACCTCTGGACAGGGCCCCTGAAGCTTTCTTT. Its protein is CASSPLDRAPEAFF. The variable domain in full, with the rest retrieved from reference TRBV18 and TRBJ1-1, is NAGVMQNPRHLVRRRGQEARLRCSPMKGHSHVYWYRQLPEEGLKFMVYLQKENIIDESGMPKERFSAEFPKEGPSILRIQQVVRGDSAAYFCASSPLDRAPEAFFGQGTRLTVV.

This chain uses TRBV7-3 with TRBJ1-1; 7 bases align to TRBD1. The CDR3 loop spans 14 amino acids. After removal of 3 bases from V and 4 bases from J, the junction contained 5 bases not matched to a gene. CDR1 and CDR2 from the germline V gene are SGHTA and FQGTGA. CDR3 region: CASSLYRDSTEAFF. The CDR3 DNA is TGTGCCAGCAGCTTGTACCGGGACAGCACTGAAGCTTTCTTT.

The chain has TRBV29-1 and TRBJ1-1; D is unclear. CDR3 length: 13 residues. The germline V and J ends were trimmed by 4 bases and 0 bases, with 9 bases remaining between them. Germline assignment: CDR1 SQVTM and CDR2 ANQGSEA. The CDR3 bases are TGCAGCGTTGTTAGCGTAATGAACACTGAAGCTTTCTTT. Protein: CSVVSVMNTEAFF.

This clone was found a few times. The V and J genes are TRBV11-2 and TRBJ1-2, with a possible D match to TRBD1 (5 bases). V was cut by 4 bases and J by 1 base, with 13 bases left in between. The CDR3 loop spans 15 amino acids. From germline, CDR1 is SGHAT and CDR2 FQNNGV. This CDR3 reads CASSSRGSDNYGYTF. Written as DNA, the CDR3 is TGTGCCAGCAGCTCCCGGGGGAGTGATAACTATGGCTACACCTTC.

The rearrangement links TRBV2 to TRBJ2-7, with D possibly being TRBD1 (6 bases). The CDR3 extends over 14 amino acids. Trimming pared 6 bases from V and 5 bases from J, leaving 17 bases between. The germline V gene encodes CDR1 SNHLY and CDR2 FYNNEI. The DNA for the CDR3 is TGTGCCAGCAGGAGGGAACAGGGTACCCACGAGCAGTACTTC. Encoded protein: CASRREQGTHEQYF.

CDR3 region: CATSRDPGKGEQYF. Written as DNA, the CDR3 is TGTGCCACCAGCAGAGACCCGGGGAAGGGCGAGCAGTACTTC. V is TRBV15 and J is TRBJ2-7; TRBD2 is a possible D gene (5 bases). Germline CDR1 and CDR2: LNHNV and YYDKDF (reference sequence). The CDR3 is 14 residues long. V lost 0 bases, J lost 6 bases, and 12 bases lay in between.

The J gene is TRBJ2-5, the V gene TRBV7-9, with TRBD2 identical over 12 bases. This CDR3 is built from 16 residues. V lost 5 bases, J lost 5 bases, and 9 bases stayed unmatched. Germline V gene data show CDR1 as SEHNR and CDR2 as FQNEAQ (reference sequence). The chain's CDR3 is CASSPERTSGEETQYF. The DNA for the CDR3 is TGTGCCAGCAGCCCAGAGCGGACTAGCGGGGAGGAGACCCAGTACTTC.

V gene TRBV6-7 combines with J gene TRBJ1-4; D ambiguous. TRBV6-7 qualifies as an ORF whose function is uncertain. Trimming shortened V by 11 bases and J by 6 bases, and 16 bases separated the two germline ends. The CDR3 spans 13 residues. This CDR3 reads CASGGRVYEKLFF. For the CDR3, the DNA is TGTGCCTCCGGTGGGAGGGTTTATGAAAAACTGTTTTTT.

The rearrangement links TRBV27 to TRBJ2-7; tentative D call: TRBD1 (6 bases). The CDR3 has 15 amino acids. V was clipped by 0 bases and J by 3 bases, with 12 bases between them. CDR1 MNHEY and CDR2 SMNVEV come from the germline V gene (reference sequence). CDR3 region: CASSLSGAGDYEQYF. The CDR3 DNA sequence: TGTGCCAGCAGTTTATCGGGTGCAGGGGACTACGAGCAGTACTTC.

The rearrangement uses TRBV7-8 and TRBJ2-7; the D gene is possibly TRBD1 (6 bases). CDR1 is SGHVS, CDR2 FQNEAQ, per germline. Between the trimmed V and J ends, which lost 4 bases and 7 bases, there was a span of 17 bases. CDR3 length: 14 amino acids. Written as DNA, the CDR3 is TGTGCCAGCAGCTCCTGGACAGAAAGGGGGGAGCAGTACTTC. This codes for CASSSWTERGEQYF.

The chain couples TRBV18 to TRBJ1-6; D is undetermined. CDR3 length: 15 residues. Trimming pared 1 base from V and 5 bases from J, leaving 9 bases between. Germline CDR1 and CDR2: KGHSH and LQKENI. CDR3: CASSPQGGNNSPLHF. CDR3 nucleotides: TGTGCCAGCTCACCACAGGGAGGAAATAATTCACCCCTCCACTTT.

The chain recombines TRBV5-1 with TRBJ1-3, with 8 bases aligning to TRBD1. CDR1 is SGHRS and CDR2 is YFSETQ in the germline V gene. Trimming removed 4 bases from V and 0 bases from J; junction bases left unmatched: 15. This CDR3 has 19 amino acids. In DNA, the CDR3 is TGCGCCAGCAGCCCCGGAGGATGGACAGGGAAAAACTCTGGAAACACCATATATTTT. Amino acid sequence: CASSPGGWTGKNSGNTIYF. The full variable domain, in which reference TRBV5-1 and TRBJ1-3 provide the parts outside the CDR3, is KAGVTQTPRYLIKTRGQQVTLSCSPISGHRSVSWYQQTPGQGLQFLFEYFSETQRNKGNFPGRFSGRQFSNSRSEMNVSTLELGDSALYLCASSPGGWTGKNSGNTIYFGEGSWLTVV.

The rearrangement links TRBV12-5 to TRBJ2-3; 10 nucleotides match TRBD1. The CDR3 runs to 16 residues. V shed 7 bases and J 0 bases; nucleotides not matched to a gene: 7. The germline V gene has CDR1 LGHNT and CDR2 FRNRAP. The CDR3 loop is CASASGQGISTDTQYF. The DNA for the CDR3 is TGTGCTAGTGCCTCGGGACAGGGGATCAGCACAGATACGCAGTATTTT.

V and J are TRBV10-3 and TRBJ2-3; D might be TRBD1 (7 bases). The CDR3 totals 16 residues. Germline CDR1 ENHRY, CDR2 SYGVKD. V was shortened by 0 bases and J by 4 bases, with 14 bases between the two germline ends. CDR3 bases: TGTGCCATCAGTGAGTCGGGCAGGGGGGTTGCAGATACGCAGTATTTT. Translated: CAISESGRGVADTQYF.

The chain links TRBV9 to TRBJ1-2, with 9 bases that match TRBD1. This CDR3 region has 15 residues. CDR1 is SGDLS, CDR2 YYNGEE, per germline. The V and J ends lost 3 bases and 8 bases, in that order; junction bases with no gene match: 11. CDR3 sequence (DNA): TGTGCCAGCAGCGAGTTGGGACAGGGAGAGAGGGGCTACACCTTC. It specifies CASSELGQGERGYTF.

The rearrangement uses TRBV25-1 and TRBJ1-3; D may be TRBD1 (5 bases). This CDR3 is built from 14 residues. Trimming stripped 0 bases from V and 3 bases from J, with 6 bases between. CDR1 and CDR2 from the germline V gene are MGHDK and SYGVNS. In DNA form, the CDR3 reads TGTGCCAGCAGTGAATACACAGGTGGAAACACCATATATTTT. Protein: CASSEYTGGNTIYF.

The CDR3 DNA is TGCAGTGCCAGTCTATGGTACGAGCAGTACTTC. Amino acids: CSASLWYEQYF. The rearrangement joins TRBV20-1 to TRBJ2-7; no reliable D call. This CDR3 has 11 amino acids. V lost 6 bases and J 4 bases, leaving 10 bases between the germline ends. The germline CDR1 and CDR2 sequences are DFQATT and SNEGSKA (reference sequence).

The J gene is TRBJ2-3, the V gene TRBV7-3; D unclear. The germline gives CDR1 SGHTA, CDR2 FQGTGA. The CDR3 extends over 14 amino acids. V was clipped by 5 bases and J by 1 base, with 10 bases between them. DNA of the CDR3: TGTGCCAGCAGCGCCGGTGGTGGCACAGATACGCAGTATTTT. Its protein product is CASSAGGGTDTQYF.

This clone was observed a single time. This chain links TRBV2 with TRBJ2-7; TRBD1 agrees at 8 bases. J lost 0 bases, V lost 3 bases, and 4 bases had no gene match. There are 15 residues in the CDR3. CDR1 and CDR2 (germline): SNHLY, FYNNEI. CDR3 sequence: CASSDRTGSSYEQYF. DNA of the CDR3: TGTGCCAGCAGTGACAGGACAGGGAGCTCCTACGAGCAGTACTTC.

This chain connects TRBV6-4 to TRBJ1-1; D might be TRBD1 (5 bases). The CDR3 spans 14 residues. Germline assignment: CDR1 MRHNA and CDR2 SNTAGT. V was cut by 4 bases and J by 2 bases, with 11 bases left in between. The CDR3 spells CASSVGGYNTEAFF. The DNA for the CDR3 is TGTGCCAGCAGTGTGGGGGGGTACAACACTGAAGCTTTCTTT.

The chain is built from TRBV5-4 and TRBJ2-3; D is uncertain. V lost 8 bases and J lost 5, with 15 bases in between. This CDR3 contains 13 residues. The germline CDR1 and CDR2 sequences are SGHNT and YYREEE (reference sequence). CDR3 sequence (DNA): TGTGCCAGAAGAAGCCACCGGGTAGATACGCAGTATTTT. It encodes CARRSHRVDTQYF.

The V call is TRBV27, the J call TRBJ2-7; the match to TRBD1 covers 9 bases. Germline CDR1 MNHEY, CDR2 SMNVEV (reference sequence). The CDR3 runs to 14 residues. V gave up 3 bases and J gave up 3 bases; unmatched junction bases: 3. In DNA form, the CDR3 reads TGTGCCAGCAGTTTTGGGGACAGGGACTACGAGCAGTACTTC. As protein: CASSFGDRDYEQYF.

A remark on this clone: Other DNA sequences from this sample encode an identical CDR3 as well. The CDR3 DNA is TGTGCCAGCAGCTTCCCGCAAGAGACCCAGTACTTC. Amino acids: CASSFPQETQYF. The rearrangement joins TRBV5-6 to TRBJ2-5; D gene ambiguous. The CDR3 is 12 residues long. Per germline, CDR1 SGHDT and CDR2 YYEEEE. Trimming cost V 2 bases and J 2 bases, with 4 bases left between them.